This T cell receptor (beta chain) was recovered during a study of shared clonotypes between healthy human individuals. For the study at large: In total, the donors were a couple of women and three men aged 18 to 49. Study outcomes and limitations: Rarefaction curves obtained for sorted subsets showed sequencing incomplete despite large depth. Clonotypes shared by all four donors outscored non-shared clonotypes in generation probability.

CD8 cells regarded as naive lacked CD45RO, were positively chosen for CCR7, and omitted terminally differentiated effector memory CD45RA+ cells. Regarding this clone: Antigen: not known.

The V and J ends lost 4 bases and 6 bases, in that order; junction bases with no gene match: 3. Germline values: CDR1 SGHTA, CDR2 FQGNSA. CDR3 size: 14 residues. Method: immunoSEQ multiplex PCR; TCRdb's copy keeps in-frame clones and lacks some. In the table there are some 2.1 million clones, around 95% of which are singletons. What was sequenced was naive CD8+ T cells from PBMCs. The receptor was isolated from a man younger than 35 in good health. Some clones in this sample may be carry-over from other donors' samples. The gene calls are TRBV7-2 and TRBJ2-1; TRBD1 matches 10 bases. For the CDR3, the DNA is TGTGCCAGCAGCTGGGGACAGGGGCGCAATGAGCAGTTCTTC. Its protein is CASSWGQGRNEQFF.